Each of the 3 T cell receptor beta chains below was sequenced from the same sample in a study of cytomegalovirus exposure and HLA in healthy donors. Vbeta (60) and Jbeta (13) primers were used in the PCR. Sequencing used immunoSEQ multiplex PCR; TCRdb keeps in-frame clones, though not all of them. The sample holds approximately 180,000 clones, around three quarters seen once. The sequencing input was PBMCs. The receptors here all came from a woman in her twenties or thirties in good health and CMV-seronegative.

The chain joins TRBV9 to TRBJ2-2, with D maybe TRBD2 (6 bases). This CDR3 is built from 17 residues. Germline CDR1 and CDR2: SGDLS and YYNGEE. The V and J ends lost 4 bases and 1 base respectively, with 17 bases between them. The CDR3 nucleotides are TGTGCCAGCAGCCCTCGGGACTCTCCGAAGAACACCGGGGAGCTGTTTTTT. Translated: CASSPRDSPKNTGELFF.

This chain links TRBV6-1 with TRBJ2-7; D uncertain. The CDR3 runs to 13 residues. From germline, CDR1 is MNHNS and CDR2 SASEGT. V lost 1 base, J lost 2 bases, and 6 bases lay in between. CDR3 DNA: TGTGCCAGCAGTGAAGGGCCGACCTACGAGCAGTACTTC. Translating it yields CASSEGPTYEQYF.

The rearrangement links TRBV7-8 to TRBJ2-7; 9 nucleotides line up with TRBD1. After removal of 8 bases from V and 4 bases from J, the junction contained 9 bases not matched to a gene. The CDR3 totals 14 residues. CDR1 and CDR2 (germline): SGHVS, FQNEAQ. This chain's CDR3 is CASHTGTGPYEQYF. CDR3 in DNA: TGTGCCAGCCACACCGGGACAGGGCCATACGAGCAGTACTTC.